This is a list of T cell receptor beta chains from one sample in a study of human T cells and chemical hapten exposure. Using its own MiXCR run on the RACE reads, TCRdb lists one record per CDR3 protein. The data show some 110,000 distinct CDR3 sequences, around 10% seen once. The sample consisted of whole blood, taken in connection with sensitization to the hapten diphenylcyclopropenone (DPC). These receptors originate from a woman aged 50 to 60 with alopecia areata. Some clones in this sample may be carry-over from other donors' samples. Each CDR3 is given with its conserved first and last residue. A D gene is named only where the DNA matches it firmly. The listing skips clone size in some rows; elsewhere it reads once, few, many or a size class.

.	13	TRBV18	TRBJ1-6	many	CASSPGGRSPLHF
.	13	TRBV7-2	TRBJ2-2	.	CASSTRVAGELFF
.	18	TRBV12-3/TRBV12-4	TRBJ2-1	few	CASSPWGPHSRRYNEQFF
.	12	TRBV3-1	TRBJ1-2	.	CASRQPNYGYTF
.	12	TRBV29-1	TRBJ2-7	many	CSAGGKAYEQYF
.	15	TRBV6-5	TRBJ1-1	.	CASSHSSLRGTEAFF
TRBD2	15	TRBV5-8	TRBJ2-3	many	CASSFGTSLTDTQYF
TRBD2	18	TRBV28	TRBJ2-1	few	CASRHISEGLAGRYEQFF
.	14	TRBV11-2	TRBJ1-6	many	CASSLGSYNSPLHF
.	15	TRBV4-3	TRBJ2-7	.	CASSQEQRPTYEQYF
.	15	TRBV28	TRBJ1-5	few	CASSLRQNSNQPQHF